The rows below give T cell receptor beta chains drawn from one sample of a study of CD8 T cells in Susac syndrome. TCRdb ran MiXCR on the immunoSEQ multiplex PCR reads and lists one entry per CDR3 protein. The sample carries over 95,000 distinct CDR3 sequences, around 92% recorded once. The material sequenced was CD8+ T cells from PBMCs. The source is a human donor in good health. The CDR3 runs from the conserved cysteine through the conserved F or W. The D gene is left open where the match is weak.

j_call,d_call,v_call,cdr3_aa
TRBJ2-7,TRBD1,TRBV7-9,CASSGGDRAGYEQYF
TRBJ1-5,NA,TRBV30,CAWGSSGSNQPQHF
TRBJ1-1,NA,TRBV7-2,CASSLMDTEAFF
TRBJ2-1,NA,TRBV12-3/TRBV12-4,CASSLQGSYNEQFF
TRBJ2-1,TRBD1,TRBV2,CASSPRTGVYNEQFF
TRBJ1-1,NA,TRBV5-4,CASSLVGARGNEAFF
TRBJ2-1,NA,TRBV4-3,CASSQVGGGVDNEQFF
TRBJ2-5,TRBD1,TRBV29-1,CSGGDRTYQETQYF
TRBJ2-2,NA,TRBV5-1,CASSFSTGELFF
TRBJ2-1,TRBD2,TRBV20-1,CSARVGGGYNEQFF
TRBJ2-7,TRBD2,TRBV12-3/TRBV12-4,CASSPPGLGREQYF
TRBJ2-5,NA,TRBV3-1,CASSNLPRAGETQYF
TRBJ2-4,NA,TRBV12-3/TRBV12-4,CASSPEGAKNIQYF
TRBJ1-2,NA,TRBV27,CASSLTRTAWYGYTF
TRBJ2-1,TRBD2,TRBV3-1,CASSQVLSGGYNEQFF
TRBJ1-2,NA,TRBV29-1,CSADRDGNNYGYTF
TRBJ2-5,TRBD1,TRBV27,CASSSQTDRGRKTQYF